This passage covers 5 T cell receptor beta chains from one sample sequenced in a study of blood T cells in healthy people across ages. Next came a second PCR, run for about 6 to 12 cycles, which used a sample-barcoded 5' primer along with a J-beta primer mix. MiXCR, applied by TCRdb to the 5' RACE reads, yields one record per CDR3 protein. The repertoire holds 800,000 or so distinct CDR3 sequences, with around 62% as singletons. Sequencing was performed on blood. These receptors all come from a man under 40 in good health.

The chain couples TRBV10-3 to TRBJ2-5; possibly TRBD2 for D (6 bases). V was cut by 2 bases and J by 1 base, with 14 bases left in between. The CDR3 covers 16 residues. The germline V gene has CDR1 ENHRY and CDR2 SYGVKD. The CDR3 DNA is TGTGCCATCAGTGAGAGGGGCCGGGACTTCCAAGAGACCCAGTACTTC. Translation gives CAISERGRDFQETQYF.

V gene TRBV4-3 combines with J gene TRBJ2-7, with TRBD2 as a possible D gene (6 bases). CDR3 length: 15 amino acids. Germline V lookup: CDR1 LGHNA, CDR2 YSLEER. The germline V and J ends were trimmed by 4 bases and 0 bases, with 13 bases remaining between them. CDR3 bases: TGCGCCAGCAGCCCGGGGGTAGGGATCTCCTACGAGCAGTACTTC. Translating gives CASSPGVGISYEQYF.

J is TRBJ2-1 and V is TRBV18, with TRBD1 matching over 9 bases. The junction had 19 bases not matched to a gene; V was cut back by 6 bases and J by 7 bases. The CDR3 has 18 residues. In germline, CDR1 is KGHSH, CDR2 LQKENI. The CDR3 DNA reads TGTGCCAGCTCCCGTACATTCCCCGGGACAGGGCCACTGAATGAGCAGTTCTTC. Its protein is CASSRTFPGTGPLNEQFF.

This clonotype has more than one count but fewer than ten. The V and J genes are TRBV4-2 and TRBJ2-3; D may be TRBD1 (5 bases). The CDR3 runs to 16 residues. The ends were cut back, 0 bases at V and 3 bases at J, with 13 bases in the middle. Per germline, CDR1 LGHNA and CDR2 YNFKEQ. The CDR3 region has the DNA TGTGCCAGCAGCCAAGAGGGGCCCCCTAGGACAGATACGCAGTATTTT. Translated, it gives CASSQEGPPRTDTQYF.

This sequence joins TRBV10-3 and TRBJ2-7; the match to TRBD1 covers 7 bases. The CDR3 is 14 residues long. From germline, CDR1 is ENHRY and CDR2 SYGVKD. Trimming cost V 10 bases and J 3 bases; bases outside gene matches: 12. The CDR3: CATQITGQRYEQYF. DNA for the CDR3: TGTGCCACCCAGATCACGGGACAGCGCTACGAGCAGTACTTC.